This passage covers 19 T cell receptor beta chains from one sample sequenced in a study of cytomegalovirus exposure and HLA in healthy donors. Primers for the PCR totalled 60 Vbeta and 13 Jbeta. The method was immunoSEQ multiplex PCR; TCRdb's version includes in-frame clones alone and lacks a portion of them. Its table lists 150,000 or so clones. The sample consisted of PBMCs. These receptors came from a woman aged 40 to 50 in good health and CMV-seropositive.

The rearrangement joins TRBV5-6 to TRBJ1-1; 9 nucleotides line up with TRBD1. The CDR3 covers 13 residues. Germline CDR1 is SGHDT and CDR2 is YYEEEE. After removal of 5 bases from V and 4 bases from J, the junction contained 3 bases not matched to a gene. This CDR3 reads CASSMTGGTEAFF. For the CDR3, the DNA is TGTGCCAGCAGTATGACAGGGGGCACTGAAGCTTTCTTT. Supplemented by reference TRBV5-6 and TRBJ1-1, the full variable domain reads DAGVTQSPTHLIKTRGQQVTLRCSPKSGHDTVSWYQQALGQGPQFIFQYYEEEERQRGNFPDRFSGHQFPNYSSELNVNALLLGDSALYLCASSMTGGTEAFFGQGTRLTVV.

The chain joins TRBV5-1 to TRBJ1-1; 7 positions match TRBD1. CDR3 length equals 16 residues. Germline V lookup: CDR1 SGHRS, CDR2 YFSETQ. V lost 7 bases, J lost 1 base, and 13 bases stayed unmatched. CDR3 amino acids: CASSQKPDRTNTEAFF. The CDR3 DNA is TGCGCCAGCTCCCAAAAACCGGACAGGACGAACACTGAAGCTTTCTTT.

This chain connects TRBV16 to TRBJ2-4; 7 bases line up with TRBD2. The CDR3 runs 16 residues. V lost 6 bases to trimming and J lost 9 bases; unmatched junction nucleotides: 17. The germline CDR1 and CDR2 sequences are KGHSY and FQNENV. This chain's CDR3 is CASRGLASGHGSIQYF. The CDR3 DNA is TGTGCCAGCAGGGGGCTGGCTAGCGGCCACGGGAGCATTCAGTACTTC.

The genes are TRBV11-2 and TRBJ1-3, with D tentatively TRBD1 (5 bases). Germline assignment: CDR1 SGHAT and CDR2 FQNNGV. The length of the CDR3 is 15 residues. V was clipped by 4 bases and J by 4 bases, with 14 bases between them. CDR3 sequence (DNA): TGTGCCAGCAGCTCGTCGGGGGTGGCAGGAAACACCATATATTTT. The encoded protein is CASSSSGVAGNTIYF.

The V and J genes are TRBV28 and TRBJ2-7; TRBD1 aligns across 7 bases. Germline CDR1 reads MDHEN; CDR2 reads SYDVKM. The length of the CDR3 is 16 residues. The V and J ends lost 5 bases and 0 bases, in that order; junction bases with no gene match: 10. CDR3 protein: CASSPHRDSSSYEQYF. CDR3 DNA sequence: TGTGCCAGCAGTCCTCATAGGGACAGCAGCTCCTACGAGCAGTACTTC.

The rearrangement links TRBV28 to TRBJ1-2; no definite D call. This CDR3 has 12 amino acids. V lost 7 bases and J 7 bases, leaving 13 bases between the germline ends. CDR1 is MDHEN, CDR2 SYDVKM, per germline. CDR3 region: CASTNRQSGYTF. The CDR3 region has the DNA TGTGCCAGCACTAATCGACAATCTGGCTACACCTTC.

The chain uses TRBV28 and TRBJ1-5; TRBD1 agrees at 9 bases. The J segment lost 5 bases and the V segment lost 6 bases, leaving 8 bases of the junction unmatched. The CDR3 totals 15 residues. Germline values: CDR1 MDHEN, CDR2 SYDVKM. DNA of the CDR3: TGTGCCAGCAGCGCGGGACAGGGAATATATCAGCCCCAGCATTTT. Translation: CASSAGQGIYQPQHF.

The rearrangement joins TRBV7-2 to TRBJ1-5; a weak D match, TRBD1 (5 bases). The CDR3 extends over 16 amino acids. Germline CDR1 is SGHTA and CDR2 is FQGNSA. V gave up 0 bases and J gave up 2 bases, with 11 bases separating them. CDR3 coding DNA: TGTGCCAGCAGCTTAGCGGGGGGGATGGGCAATCAGCCCCAGCATTTT. It specifies CASSLAGGMGNQPQHF.

The gene calls are TRBV7-9 and TRBJ1-1, with D unclear. The ends were cut back, 1 base at V and 1 base at J, with 7 bases in the middle. Per the germline V gene, CDR1 is SEHNR and CDR2 is FQNEAQ (reference sequence). The CDR3 is made up of 14 amino acids. The CDR3 bases are TGTGCCAGCAGCTTAGGCGCAGGGAACACTGAAGCTTTCTTT. Translation gives CASSLGAGNTEAFF.

This rearrangement joins TRBV18 to TRBJ1-3; the D is unclear. The length of the CDR3 is 20 residues. CDR1 KGHSH and CDR2 LQKENI come from the germline V gene. V dropped 3 bases and J dropped 0 bases, with 24 bases sitting between them. The CDR3 region has the DNA TGTGCCAGCTCACCTACCACGGGATCGCGACCGATAGTCTCTGGAAACACCATATATTTT. Translated, it gives CASSPTTGSRPIVSGNTIYF.

The DNA for the CDR3 is TGTGCCAGCAGCCAAGATTTAGGAGCGGGGACCCAGCATTTT. Translation gives CASSQDLGAGTQHF. The V call is TRBV4-2, the J call TRBJ1-5; unclear D gene. There are 14 residues in the CDR3. Germline V CDR1 and CDR2: LGHNA, YNFKEQ. Trimming left V 0 bases short and J 11 bases short, with 14 bases between.

The chain couples TRBV6-1 to TRBJ1-2, with D possibly being TRBD1 (5 bases). The CDR3 is 14 residues long. Germline V gene sequence: CDR1 MNHNS, CDR2 SASEGT. Trimming cost V 3 bases and J 8 bases, with 16 bases left between them. In DNA form, the CDR3 reads TGTGCCAGCAGTGAGGGGACGGGGGTCGGCGGCTACACCTTC. It encodes CASSEGTGVGGYTF.

The chain carries TRBV30 and TRBJ1-1; the D gene is possibly TRBD1 (5 bases). V gave up 1 base and J gave up 1 base, with 7 bases separating them. The CDR3 covers 13 residues. CDR1 and CDR2 from the germline V gene are GTSNPN and SVGIG (reference sequence). The CDR3, as DNA: TGTGCCTGGAGTGGGGGGGGGAACACTGAAGCTTTCTTT. This translates into CAWSGGGNTEAFF.

This chain connects TRBV29-1 to TRBJ1-2, with D possibly matching TRBD1 (5 bases). This CDR3 is 14 amino acids long. The germline V gene encodes CDR1 SQVTM and CDR2 ANQGSEA. Trimming cost V 2 bases and J 4 bases, with 14 bases left between them. CDR3 sequence reads: CSVELVTELYGYTF. The CDR3 nucleotides read TGCAGCGTTGAACTGGTGACAGAGCTCTATGGCTACACCTTC.

This sequence joins TRBV7-2 and TRBJ2-4; no firm D call. The CDR3 length is 14 residues. Trimming shortened V by 1 base and J by 0 bases, and 4 bases separated the two germline ends. Germline CDR1 is SGHTA and CDR2 is FQGNSA. The chain's CDR3 is CASSLDLAKNIQYF. As DNA, the CDR3 is TGTGCCAGCAGCTTAGACTTAGCCAAAAACATTCAGTACTTC. The entire variable domain, with the rest obtained from reference TRBV7-2 and TRBJ2-4, is as follows: GAGVSQSPSNKVTEKGKDVELRCDPISGHTALYWYRQSLGQGLEFLIYFQGNSAPDKSGLPSDRFSAERTGGSVSTLTIQRTQQEDSAVYLCASSLDLAKNIQYFGAGTRLSVL.

This sequence joins TRBV5-4 and TRBJ2-2, with unresolved D. Between the trimmed V and J ends, which lost 0 bases and 4 bases, there was a span of 10 bases. The CDR3 length is 15 residues. Germline V gene sequence: CDR1 SGHNT, CDR2 YYREEE (reference sequence). The CDR3 nucleotides are TGTGCCAGCAGCTTGGAGGCGGAACTCACCGGGGAGCTGTTTTTT. It is translated as CASSLEAELTGELFF.

This chain uses TRBV4-1 with TRBJ1-1; D is undetermined. Per the germline V gene, CDR1 is MGHRA and CDR2 is YSYEKL. V gave up 0 bases and J gave up 0 bases, with 14 bases separating them. The CDR3 length is 17 residues. The CDR3 loop is CASSQDQSGGLNTEAFF. The CDR3 DNA reads TGCGCCAGCAGCCAAGATCAATCGGGAGGCTTGAACACTGAAGCTTTCTTT.

This chain uses TRBV5-1 with TRBJ2-5; possible D gene TRBD1, 7 bases. V dropped 4 bases and J dropped 4 bases, with 14 bases sitting between them. The CDR3 is 14 amino acids. Germline V lookup: CDR1 SGHRS, CDR2 YFSETQ. CDR3 bases: TGCGCCAGCAGCCCTTACAGGGGAGGAGAGACCCAGTACTTC. Its translation: CASSPYRGGETQYF.

The chain carries TRBV5-1 and TRBJ1-3; 9 bases map to TRBD1. Germline CDR1 is SGHRS and CDR2 is YFSETQ. CDR3 length: 16 residues. V was pared by 4 bases and J by 3 bases, with 8 bases of the junction left unmatched. Written as DNA, the CDR3 is TGCGCCAGCAGCCCCATTGGGGGACAGGGTGGAAACACCATATATTTT. Protein product: CASSPIGGQGGNTIYF.